The subject of this entry is one T cell receptor (beta chain). The antigen is undetermined. Each CDR3 protein is one row after TCRdb ran MiXCR on the reads. The profile covers hundreds of thousands of distinct CDR3 sequences, with less than 35% appearing a single time and about an eighth taken by the ten largest. The sample belongs to a study of T cell repertoires in cytomegalovirus infection. This TCR was recovered from a human donor in good health (CMV status not recorded). Some clones in this sample may be carry-over from other donors' samples. The material sequenced was cultured CD8+ T cells from PBMCs, taken from culture after CMV antigen stimulation.

The CDR3 DNA sequence: TGTGCCAGCAGTTTAGCCCTTTTAAATGAGCAGTTCTTC. Amino acid sequence: CASSLALLNEQFF. The chain couples TRBV12-3 or TRBV12-4 to TRBJ2-1, with D hard to call. The CDR3 loop spans 13 amino acids. Trimming shortened V by 0 bases and J by 7 bases, and 7 bases separated the two germline ends.